The table lists the clone carrying this TCR beta chain with a few counts. The sample belongs to a study of blood T cells in healthy people across ages. It was with a sample-barcoded 5' primer and a J-beta primer mix that a second PCR of roughly 6 to 11 cycles was run. TCRdb re-analysed the 5' RACE reads in MiXCR, keeping a single row per CDR3 protein. The repertoire holds about 1.6 million distinct CDR3 sequences, about 31% seen once, with roughly 10% in the top ten. CDR3 length equals 16 residues. Germline V gene data show CDR1 as LNHNV and CDR2 as YYDKDF (reference sequence). This TCR was sampled from a woman aged 25 to 39 in good health. This chain joins TRBV15 and TRBJ2-5; TRBD2 agrees at 13 bases. Gene TRBJ2-7 matches the end of the DNA better, so the J call may be wrong. Material: blood. CDR3 region: CATSSNPGLAGYEQYF. CDR3 DNA sequence: TGTGCCACCAGCAGCAATCCGGGACTAGCGGGGTACGAGCAGTACTTC.